The rows below give T cell receptor beta chains drawn from one sample of a study of cytomegalovirus exposure and HLA in healthy donors. Sequenced by immunoSEQ multiplex PCR; TCRdb stores in-frame clones only, minus some. Of about 73,000 clones listed, 70% to 90% are singletons. Sequencing was performed on PBMCs. The source of these receptors is a woman younger than 30 in good health and CMV-seropositive. Each CDR3 is given with its conserved first and last residue. A D gene is named only where the DNA matches it firmly. Clone size, where shown, is once, few, many, or a class for clones that have expanded.

d_call: NA
v_call: TRBV4-1
clone_size: NA
j_call: TRBJ1-1
cdr3_nt: TGCGCCAGCAGCCAAGAGGAGTTTGGGAACACTGAAGCTTTCTTT
cdr3_aa: CASSQEEFGNTEAFF

d_call: TRBD2
v_call: TRBV6-1
clone_size: NA
j_call: TRBJ2-1
cdr3_nt: TGTGCCAGCAGTGTGGCACTAGCGAACAATGAGCAGTTCTTC
cdr3_aa: CASSVALANNEQFF

d_call: NA
v_call: TRBV20-1
clone_size: NA
j_call: TRBJ2-1
cdr3_nt: TGCAGTGCTAGCAGTAATGAGCAGTTCTTC
cdr3_aa: CSASSNEQFF

d_call: TRBD1
v_call: TRBV6-1
clone_size: NA
j_call: TRBJ1-1
cdr3_nt: TGTGCCAGCAGTGCCATGACAGGGGGGGACACTGAAGCTTTCTTT
cdr3_aa: CASSAMTGGDTEAFF

d_call: NA
v_call: TRBV10-1
clone_size: NA
j_call: TRBJ2-5
cdr3_nt: TGCGCCAGCAGTGAGATCCGAGACGGGGAGCAGTACTTC
cdr3_aa: CASSEIRDGEQYF

d_call: TRBD2
v_call: TRBV7-2
clone_size: NA
j_call: TRBJ2-5
cdr3_nt: TGTGCCAGCAGCTTATTTTCCGGCGGGAGTCTCCAAGAGACCCAGTACTTC
cdr3_aa: CASSLFSGGSLQETQYF

d_call: NA
v_call: TRBV20-1
clone_size: NA
j_call: TRBJ2-1
cdr3_nt: TGCAGTGGGAGGGGATTGAATGAGCAGTTCTTC
cdr3_aa: CSGRGLNEQFF

d_call: TRBD2
v_call: TRBV2
clone_size: NA
j_call: TRBJ2-2
cdr3_nt: TGTGCCAGCACCGTGTGGGAAACGGGAGGGTCCGGGGAGCTGTTTTTT
cdr3_aa: CASTVWETGGSGELFF

d_call: NA
v_call: TRBV6-1
clone_size: NA
j_call: TRBJ1-1
cdr3_nt: TGTGCCAGCAGTAGGGAGAAGGAAGCTTTCTTT
cdr3_aa: CASSREKEAFF

d_call: TRBD2
v_call: TRBV30
clone_size: NA
j_call: TRBJ2-7
cdr3_nt: TGTGCCTGGAGTGAATTAGCGGGAGGTTACGAGCAGTACTTC
cdr3_aa: CAWSELAGGYEQYF

d_call: NA
v_call: TRBV4-1
clone_size: NA
j_call: TRBJ2-5
cdr3_nt: TGCGCCAGCAGCCAAGGGGGCAGGGGAGAGACCCAGTACTTC
cdr3_aa: CASSQGGRGETQYF

d_call: NA
v_call: TRBV6-1
clone_size: NA
j_call: TRBJ2-1
cdr3_nt: TGTGCCAGCAGAGAACAGAACAATGAGCAGTTCTTC
cdr3_aa: CASREQNNEQFF

d_call: NA
v_call: TRBV5-1
clone_size: NA
j_call: TRBJ1-2
cdr3_nt: TGCGCCAGCGGTGTCGGGAACTATGGCTACACCTTC
cdr3_aa: CASGVGNYGYTF

d_call: TRBD1
v_call: TRBV30
clone_size: NA
j_call: TRBJ2-3
cdr3_nt: TGTGCCTGGACGTCGGGACAGGCTGGCACAGATACGCAGTATTTT
cdr3_aa: CAWTSGQAGTDTQYF

d_call: NA
v_call: TRBV2
clone_size: NA
j_call: TRBJ1-1
cdr3_nt: TGTGCCACTCAGGGAAGGGGAGGGGCCGGGAACACTGAAGCTTTCTTT
cdr3_aa: CATQGRGGAGNTEAFF

d_call: NA
v_call: TRBV30
clone_size: NA
j_call: TRBJ2-7
cdr3_nt: TGTGCCTGGAGGGACAGTATAAGATACGAGCAGTACTTC
cdr3_aa: CAWRDSIRYEQYF

d_call: NA
v_call: TRBV10-3
clone_size: NA
j_call: TRBJ1-3
cdr3_nt: TGTGCCATCAGTGGATTCATGGGGGCAGCGAACACCATATATTTT
cdr3_aa: CAISGFMGAANTIYF

d_call: TRBD1
v_call: TRBV6-6
clone_size: few
j_call: TRBJ1-5
cdr3_nt: TGTGCCAGCAGTCAGGGGGTTCAGCCCCAGCATTTT
cdr3_aa: CASSQGVQPQHF

d_call: NA
v_call: TRBV28
clone_size: NA
j_call: TRBJ1-4
cdr3_nt: TGTGCCAGCAGTTTATGGAGGACTACAACTAATGAAAAACTGTTTTTT
cdr3_aa: CASSLWRTTTNEKLFF

d_call: NA
v_call: TRBV4-1
clone_size: NA
j_call: TRBJ2-3
cdr3_nt: TGCGCCAGCAGCCCCAAGATTGGCGGGGTGAAAGATACGCAGTATTTT
cdr3_aa: CASSPKIGGVKDTQYF

d_call: TRBD1
v_call: TRBV28
clone_size: NA
j_call: TRBJ1-2
cdr3_nt: TGTGCCAGCAGTTTCCCGGACAGGAACCTCTATGGCTACACCTTC
cdr3_aa: CASSFPDRNLYGYTF

d_call: NA
v_call: TRBV6-5
clone_size: NA
j_call: TRBJ1-4
cdr3_nt: TGTGCCAGCAGTTACTCGGCCCTGCTGGCCGAAAAACTGTTTTTT
cdr3_aa: CASSYSALLAEKLFF

d_call: NA
v_call: TRBV6-1
clone_size: NA
j_call: TRBJ1-6
cdr3_nt: TGTGCCAGCAGTAGGGGACATGACAATTCACCCCTCCACTTT
cdr3_aa: CASSRGHDNSPLHF

d_call: NA
v_call: TRBV7-2
clone_size: once
j_call: TRBJ1-5
cdr3_nt: TGTGCCAGCAGCTTAGCTCCGGGGAGCAATCAGCCCCAGCATTTT
cdr3_aa: CASSLAPGSNQPQHF